These 20 T cell receptor beta chains were sequenced from one sample in a study of T-cell memory formation after mild COVID-19. TCRdb processed the 5' RACE reads anew with MiXCR; each CDR3 protein has one entry. The table lists 580,000 or so distinct CDR3 sequences, 15% to 20% of them singletons. Material: PBMCs or a T cell subset sorted from them (not recorded which). The receptors were gathered from an adult woman who had mild COVID-19 (a few samples of this study predate the infection). Cell type and time point are not known.

In its sample, this clonotype was seen a few times. The chain carries TRBV12-3 or TRBV12-4 and TRBJ2-7; the D gene could be TRBD1 or TRBD2 (5 bases each). The CDR3 loop spans 15 amino acids. The ends were cut back, 3 bases at V and 2 bases at J, with 14 bases in the middle. The CDR3 here is CASSLRAGYPYEQYF. DNA for the CDR3: TGTGCCAGCAGTTTGCGGGCAGGGTACCCCTACGAGCAGTACTTC.

A few counts support this clonotype. The chain uses TRBV15 and TRBJ1-1; 8 bases match TRBD1. Germline V lookup: CDR1 LNHNV, CDR2 YYDKDF (reference sequence). The V segment lost 5 bases and the J segment 3 bases; nucleotides outside the gene matches: 5. The CDR3 contains 14 residues. Here the CDR3 reads CATSHWTGYTEAFF. DNA for the CDR3: TGTGCCACCAGCCATTGGACAGGGTACACTGAAGCTTTCTTT. The whole variable domain, remainder taken from reference TRBV15 and TRBJ1-1, is DAMVIQNPRYQVTQFGKPVTLSCSQTLNHNVMYWYQQKSSQAPKLLFHYYDKDFNNEADTPDNFQSRRPNTSFCFLDIRSPGLGDTAMYLCATSHWTGYTEAFFGQGTRLTVV.

J is TRBJ2-7 and V is TRBV19; no clear D gene. V was clipped by 5 bases and J by 5 bases, with 10 bases between them. The CDR3 is made up of 12 amino acids. Germline values: CDR1 LNHDA, CDR2 SQIVND (reference sequence). CDR3 DNA: TGTGCCAGTAGTGGGCAGTCGAACGAGCAGTACTTC. Protein: CASSGQSNEQYF.

This clonotype appeared many times. The rearrangement joins TRBV10-3 to TRBJ1-5; no reliable D call. With 0 bases removed from V and 6 bases from J, the gap between germline ends came to 9 bases. The CDR3 consists of 14 residues. Germline V CDR1 and CDR2: ENHRY, SYGVKD. The CDR3 loop is CAISESGGSQPQHF. CDR3 DNA sequence: TGTGCCATCAGTGAGTCGGGCGGCAGTCAGCCCCAGCATTTT.

This clonotype turned up a few times. The chain employs TRBV27 and TRBJ1-1, with TRBD1 matching over 7 bases. V shed 4 bases, J shed 3 bases, and the junction held 8 bases outside the gene matches. CDR1 and CDR2 from the germline V gene are MNHEY and SMNVEV (reference sequence). The CDR3 is made up of 15 amino acids. Written as DNA, the CDR3 is TGTGCCAGCAGTTCAACACAGGGGTTGTACACTGAAGCTTTCTTT. Translated: CASSSTQGLYTEAFF.

The DNA for the CDR3 is TGCAGTGCTAAGGGACTAGCGGGAACCAATGAGCAGTTCTTC. Its translation: CSAKGLAGTNEQFF. The rearrangement uses TRBV20-1 and TRBJ2-1; 13 bases align to TRBD2. J lost 6 bases, V lost 4 bases, and 3 bases had no gene match. The CDR3 runs 14 residues. Germline V gives CDR1 DFQATT, CDR2 SNEGSKA (reference sequence).

This clonotype was seen a few times. The CDR3 DNA sequence: TGTGCCAGCAGCATAGGGACAGGTCACTATGGCTACACCTTC. This gives the protein CASSIGTGHYGYTF. The genes are TRBV5-4 and TRBJ1-2; 8 nucleotides align to TRBD1. This CDR3 spans 14 amino acids. V gave up 4 bases and J gave up 3 bases; unmatched junction bases: 5. Germline V gene lookup returns CDR1 SGHNT and CDR2 YYREEE (reference sequence).

This clonotype was detected ten times or more. The chain recombines TRBV28 with TRBJ1-6; no reliable D call. CDR1 and CDR2 from the germline V gene are MDHEN and SYDVKM. This CDR3 is 13 amino acids long. V was shortened by 6 bases and J by 7 bases, with 10 bases between the two germline ends. DNA of the CDR3: TGTGCCAGCAGCTGGGTCCTAAATTCACCCCTCCACTTT. Protein product: CASSWVLNSPLHF.

The chain uses TRBV7-6 and TRBJ2-5; 7 bases are a match to TRBD2. J was trimmed by 7 bases and V by 5 bases; bases with no gene match: 16. This CDR3 comprises 16 residues. Germline V lookup: CDR1 SGHVS, CDR2 FNYEAQ. The CDR3: CASSPGTWEGPGTQYF. The DNA for the CDR3 is TGTGCCAGCAGCCCAGGGACTTGGGAGGGCCCGGGGACCCAGTACTTC. Together with reference TRBV7-6 and TRBJ2-5, the CDR3 gives the full variable domain: GAGVSQSPRYKVTKRGQDVALRCDPISGHVSLYWYRQALGQGPEFLTYFNYEAQQDKSGLPNDRFSAERPEGSISTLTIQRTEQRDSAMYRCASSPGTWEGPGTQYFGPGTRLLVL.

This clonotype has just a few counts. This chain links TRBV30 with TRBJ2-3; D is uncertain. The CDR3 has 12 amino acids. The germline gives CDR1 GTSNPN, CDR2 SVGIG (reference sequence). The V gene lost 1 base and the J gene lost 5 bases, with 7 bases spanning the gap. CDR3 protein: CAWSEYLDTQYF. The CDR3 region has the DNA TGTGCCTGGAGTGAATATCTAGATACGCAGTATTTT. The variable domain in full, completed from reference TRBV30 and TRBJ2-3, reads SQTIHQWPATLVQPVGSPLSLECTVEGTSNPNLYWYRQAAGRGLQLLFYSVGIGQISSEVPQNLSASRPQDRQFILSSKKLLLSDSGFYLCAWSEYLDTQYFGPGTRLTVL.

The chain joins TRBV12-3 or TRBV12-4 to TRBJ2-3; 7 nucleotides align to TRBD1. J lost 1 base, V lost 3 bases, and 4 bases had no gene match. The CDR3 runs 15 residues. In DNA, the CDR3 is TGTGCCAGCAGTTTGGGGGACAGCGGCACAGATACGCAGTATTTT. It encodes CASSLGDSGTDTQYF.

The table lists this clonotype with a count of one. This rearrangement joins TRBV7-9 to TRBJ1-4; TRBD1 matches at 10 bases. The CDR3 sequence is 15 residues long. Trimming at V came to 6 bases and at J to 6 bases, leaving 7 bases not matched to a gene. Germline V gives CDR1 SEHNR, CDR2 FQNEAQ (reference sequence). CDR3 residues: CASSSDRGQYEKLFF. The DNA of the CDR3 is TGTGCCAGCAGTTCCGACAGGGGGCAGTATGAAAAACTGTTTTTT.

This clonotype was observed a few times. The genes are TRBV27 and TRBJ1-5; D not resolved. In germline, CDR1 is MNHEY, CDR2 SMNVEV (reference sequence). The CDR3 is made up of 13 amino acids. Trimming pared 9 bases from V and 2 bases from J, leaving 11 bases between. CDR3 amino acids: CASGPYGNQPQHF. The CDR3 DNA reads TGTGCCAGTGGACCCTATGGCAATCAGCCCCAGCATTTT.

The chain joins TRBV3-1 to TRBJ2-7; D unresolved. The germline gives CDR1 LGHDT, CDR2 YNNKEL (reference sequence). This CDR3 comprises 12 residues. Trimming took off 4 bases at V and 3 bases at J, with 7 bases between the two ends. The CDR3 protein is CASSLVNYEQYF. CDR3 sequence (DNA): TGTGCCAGCAGCCTTGTGAACTACGAGCAGTACTTC.

This clonotype was seen a handful of times. This chain uses TRBV9 with TRBJ2-3; perhaps TRBD1 as D (5 bases). Trimming cost V 3 bases and J 4 bases, with 15 bases left between them. CDR3 length equals 15 residues. Germline lookup yields CDR1 SGDLS and CDR2 YYNGEE. The CDR3 loop is CASSAWKQGPDTQYF. Written as DNA, the CDR3 is TGTGCCAGCAGCGCGTGGAAGCAGGGCCCAGATACGCAGTATTTT. The whole variable domain, remainder taken from reference TRBV9 and TRBJ2-3, is DSGVTQTPKHLITATGQRVTLRCSPRSGDLSVYWYQQSLDQGLQFLIQYYNGEERAKGNILERFSAQQFPDLHSELNLSSLELGDSALYFCASSAWKQGPDTQYFGPGTRLTVL.

The chain employs TRBV9 and TRBJ2-7; perhaps TRBD1 as D (6 bases). The germline V gene encodes CDR1 SGDLS and CDR2 YYNGEE. The ends were cut back, 0 bases at V and 1 base at J, with 11 bases in the middle. The CDR3 loop spans 15 amino acids. The chain's CDR3 is CASSVDQGPSYEQYF. In DNA form, the CDR3 reads TGTGCCAGCAGCGTAGACCAGGGGCCATCCTACGAGCAGTACTTC.

In this sample, this clonotype turned up a few times. V is TRBV5-1 and J is TRBJ2-5; weak D call: TRBD2 (7 bases). The germline V gene has CDR1 SGHRS and CDR2 YFSETQ. V shed 1 base and J shed 5 bases, with 15 bases lying between them. This CDR3 comprises 15 residues. The CDR3 DNA reads TGCGCCAGCAGCTTGTTGGGGGGGCGTACGGAGACCCAGTACTTC. Residues: CASSLLGGRTETQYF. The full variable domain, its missing parts supplied by reference TRBV5-1 and TRBJ2-5, is KAGVTQTPRYLIKTRGQQVTLSCSPISGHRSVSWYQQTPGQGLQFLFEYFSETQRNKGNFPGRFSGRQFSNSRSEMNVSTLELGDSALYLCASSLLGGRTETQYFGPGTRLLVL.

This rearrangement joins TRBV7-2 to TRBJ2-3; 9 bases align to TRBD2. Losses at the gene ends were 7 bases for V and 1 base for J; bases not matched to a gene: 9. This CDR3 spans 16 amino acids. The germline V gene has CDR1 SGHTA and CDR2 FQGNSA. CDR3 sequence reads: CASTKGRTSGTDTQYF. In DNA form, the CDR3 reads TGTGCCAGCACCAAAGGGAGGACTAGCGGCACAGATACGCAGTATTTT.

This clonotype has only a few counts. Here the CDR3 DNA reads TGTGCCAGCCGGGACAGGGCGGACACCGGGGAGCTGTTTTTT. Its protein is CASRDRADTGELFF. The chain combines TRBV25-1 with TRBJ2-2, with 9 bases fitting TRBD1. After removal of 8 bases from V and 3 bases from J, the junction contained 4 bases not matched to a gene. The V gene's germline CDR1 is MGHDK and CDR2 SYGVNS. The CDR3 sequence is 14 residues long. The whole variable domain, filled in from reference TRBV25-1 and TRBJ2-2, reads EADIYQTPRYLVIGTGKKITLECSQTMGHDKMYWYQQDPGMELHLIHYSYGVNSTEKGDLSSESTVSRIRTEHFPLTLESARPSHTSQYLCASRDRADTGELFFGEGSRLTVL.

The chain is built from TRBV4-1 and TRBJ2-7, with 10 bases fitting TRBD1. Germline CDR1 and CDR2: MGHRA and YSYEKL. Losses at the gene ends were 3 bases for V and 2 bases for J; bases not matched to a gene: 10. This CDR3 is 17 amino acids long. CDR3 sequence: CASSHFPVGTGAYEQYF. CDR3 coding DNA: TGCGCCAGCAGCCATTTTCCAGTCGGGACAGGGGCCTACGAGCAGTACTTC.